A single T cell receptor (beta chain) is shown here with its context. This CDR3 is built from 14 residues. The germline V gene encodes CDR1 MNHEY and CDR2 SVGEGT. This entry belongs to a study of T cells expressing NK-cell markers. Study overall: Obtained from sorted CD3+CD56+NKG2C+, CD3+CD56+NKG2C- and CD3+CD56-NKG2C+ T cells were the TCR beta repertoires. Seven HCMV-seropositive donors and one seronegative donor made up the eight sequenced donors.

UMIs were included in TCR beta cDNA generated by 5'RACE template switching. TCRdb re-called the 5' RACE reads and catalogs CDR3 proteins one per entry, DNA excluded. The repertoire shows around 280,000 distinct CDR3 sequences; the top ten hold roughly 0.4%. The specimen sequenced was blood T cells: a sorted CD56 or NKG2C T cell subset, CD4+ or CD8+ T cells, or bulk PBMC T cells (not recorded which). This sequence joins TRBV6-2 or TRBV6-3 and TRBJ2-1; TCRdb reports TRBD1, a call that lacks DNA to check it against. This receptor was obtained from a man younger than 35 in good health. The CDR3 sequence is CASGRTFSYNEQFF.